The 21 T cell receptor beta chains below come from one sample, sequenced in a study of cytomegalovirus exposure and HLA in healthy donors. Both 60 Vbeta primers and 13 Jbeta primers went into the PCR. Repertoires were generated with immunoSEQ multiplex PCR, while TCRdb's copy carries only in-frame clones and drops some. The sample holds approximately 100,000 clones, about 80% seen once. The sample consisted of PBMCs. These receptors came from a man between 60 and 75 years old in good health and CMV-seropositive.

CDR3 sequence: CASRGDRIYGYTF. The CDR3 DNA sequence: TGTGCCAGCAGGGGGGACAGAATATATGGCTACACCTTC. This sequence joins TRBV27 and TRBJ1-2; 7 bases fit TRBD1. V was clipped by 6 bases and J by 5 bases; unmatched bases: 6. The CDR3 is 13 residues long. Germline lookup yields CDR1 MNHEY and CDR2 SMNVEV (reference sequence).

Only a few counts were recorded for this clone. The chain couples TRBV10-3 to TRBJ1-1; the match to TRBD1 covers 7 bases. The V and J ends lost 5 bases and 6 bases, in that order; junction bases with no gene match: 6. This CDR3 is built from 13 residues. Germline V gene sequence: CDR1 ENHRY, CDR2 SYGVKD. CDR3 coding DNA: TGTGCCATCAGTACAGGGGACACAGCTGAAGCTTTCTTT. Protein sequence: CAISTGDTAEAFF.

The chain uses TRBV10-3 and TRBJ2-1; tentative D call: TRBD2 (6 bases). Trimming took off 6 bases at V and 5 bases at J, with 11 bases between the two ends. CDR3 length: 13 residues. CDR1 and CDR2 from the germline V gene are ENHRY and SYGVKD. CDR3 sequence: CAISGTLHNEQFF. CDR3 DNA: TGTGCCATCAGCGGGACTTTGCACAATGAGCAGTTCTTC.

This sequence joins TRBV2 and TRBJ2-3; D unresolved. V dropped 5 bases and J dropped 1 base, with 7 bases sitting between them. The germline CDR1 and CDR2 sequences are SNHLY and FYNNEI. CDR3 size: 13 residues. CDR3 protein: CASSLLRTDTQYF. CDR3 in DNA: TGTGCCAGCAGTCTACTACGCACAGATACGCAGTATTTT.

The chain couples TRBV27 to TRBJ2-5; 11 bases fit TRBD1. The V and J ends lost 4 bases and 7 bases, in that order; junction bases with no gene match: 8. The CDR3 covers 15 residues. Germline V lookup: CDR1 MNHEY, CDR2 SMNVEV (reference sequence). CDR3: CASSSGTGGIGTQYF. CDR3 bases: TGTGCCAGCAGTTCCGGGACAGGGGGGATCGGGACCCAGTACTTC.

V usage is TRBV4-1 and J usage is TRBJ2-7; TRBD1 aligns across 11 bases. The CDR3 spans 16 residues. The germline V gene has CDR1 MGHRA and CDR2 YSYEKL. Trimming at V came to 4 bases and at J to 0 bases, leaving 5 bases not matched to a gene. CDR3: CASSRQGTGGSYEQYF. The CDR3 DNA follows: TGCGCCAGCAGCCGGCAGGGGACAGGGGGCTCCTACGAGCAGTACTTC.

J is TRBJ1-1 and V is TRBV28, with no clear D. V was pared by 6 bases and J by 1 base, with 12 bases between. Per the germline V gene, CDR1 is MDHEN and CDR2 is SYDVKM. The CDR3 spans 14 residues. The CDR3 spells CASRHVTRNTEAFF. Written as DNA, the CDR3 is TGTGCCAGCAGGCACGTTACACGGAACACTGAAGCTTTCTTT.

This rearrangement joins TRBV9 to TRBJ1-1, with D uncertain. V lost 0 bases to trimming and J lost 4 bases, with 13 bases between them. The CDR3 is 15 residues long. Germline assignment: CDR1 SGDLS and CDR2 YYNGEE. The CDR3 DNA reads TGTGCCAGCAGCGTAGGCCCAAGTGGCTTCACTGAAGCTTTCTTT. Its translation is CASSVGPSGFTEAFF.

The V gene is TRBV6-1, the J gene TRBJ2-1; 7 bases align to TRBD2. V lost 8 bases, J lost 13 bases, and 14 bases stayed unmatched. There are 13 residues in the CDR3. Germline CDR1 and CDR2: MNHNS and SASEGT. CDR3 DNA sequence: TGTGCCAGCCGGGGGGTCAGCAGTTTTGATCAGTTCTTC. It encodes CASRGVSSFDQFF.

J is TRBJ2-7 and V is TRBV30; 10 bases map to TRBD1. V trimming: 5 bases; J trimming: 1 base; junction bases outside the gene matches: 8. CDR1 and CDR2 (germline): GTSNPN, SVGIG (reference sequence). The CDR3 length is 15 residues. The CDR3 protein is CAWALGQGVSYEQYF. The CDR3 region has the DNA TGTGCCTGGGCCCTCGGACAGGGGGTTTCCTACGAGCAGTACTTC. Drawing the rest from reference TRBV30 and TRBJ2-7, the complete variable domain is SQTIHQWPATLVQPVGSPLSLECTVEGTSNPNLYWYRQAAGRGLQLLFYSVGIGQISSEVPQNLSASRPQDRQFILSSKKLLLSDSGFYLCAWALGQGVSYEQYFGPGTRLTVT.

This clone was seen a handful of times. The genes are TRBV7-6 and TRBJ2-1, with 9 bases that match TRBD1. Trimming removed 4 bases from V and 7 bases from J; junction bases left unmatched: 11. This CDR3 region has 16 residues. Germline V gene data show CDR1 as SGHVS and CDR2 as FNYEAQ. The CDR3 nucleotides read TGTGCCAGCAGCTCTACGACCGGGACAGGGTGGAATGAGCAGTTCTTC. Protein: CASSSTTGTGWNEQFF.

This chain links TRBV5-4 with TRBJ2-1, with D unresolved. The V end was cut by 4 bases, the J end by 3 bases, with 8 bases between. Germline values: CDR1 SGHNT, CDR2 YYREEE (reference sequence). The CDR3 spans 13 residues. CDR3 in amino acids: CASSTGGYNEQFF. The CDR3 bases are TGTGCCAGCAGCACCGGCGGCTACAATGAGCAGTTCTTC.

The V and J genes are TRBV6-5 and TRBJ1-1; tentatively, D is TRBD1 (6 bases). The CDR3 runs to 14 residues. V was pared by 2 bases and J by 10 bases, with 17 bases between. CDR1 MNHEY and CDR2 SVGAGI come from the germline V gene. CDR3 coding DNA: TGTGCCAGCAGTTACGGCCTACTAGGCAGGGGAGCTTTCTTT. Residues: CASSYGLLGRGAFF.

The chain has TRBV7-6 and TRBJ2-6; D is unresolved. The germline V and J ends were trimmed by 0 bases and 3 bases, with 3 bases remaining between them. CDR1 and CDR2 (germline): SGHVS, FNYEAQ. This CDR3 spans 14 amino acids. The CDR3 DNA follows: TGTGCCAGCAGCTTAGCTTATGGGGCCAACGTCCTGACTTTC. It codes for CASSLAYGANVLTF.

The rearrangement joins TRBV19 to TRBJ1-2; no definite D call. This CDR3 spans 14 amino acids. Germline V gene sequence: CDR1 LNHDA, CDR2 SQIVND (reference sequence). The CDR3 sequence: CATRLEGGNYGYTF. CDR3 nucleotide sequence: TGTGCGACTCGCTTAGAGGGCGGCAACTATGGCTACACCTTC.

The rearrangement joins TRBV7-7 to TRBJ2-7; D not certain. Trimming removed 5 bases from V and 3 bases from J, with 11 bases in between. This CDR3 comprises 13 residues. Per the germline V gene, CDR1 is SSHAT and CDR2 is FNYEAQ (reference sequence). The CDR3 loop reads CASSPRTNYEQYF. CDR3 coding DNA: TGTGCCAGCAGCCCCAGAACCAACTACGAGCAGTACTTC.

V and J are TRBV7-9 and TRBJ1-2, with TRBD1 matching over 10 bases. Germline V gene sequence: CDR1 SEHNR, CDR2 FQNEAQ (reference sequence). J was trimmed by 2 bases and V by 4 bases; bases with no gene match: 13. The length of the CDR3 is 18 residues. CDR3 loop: CASSSEKPGQGSNYGYTF. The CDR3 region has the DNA TGTGCCAGCAGCTCCGAGAAGCCGGGACAGGGGTCGAACTATGGCTACACCTTC.

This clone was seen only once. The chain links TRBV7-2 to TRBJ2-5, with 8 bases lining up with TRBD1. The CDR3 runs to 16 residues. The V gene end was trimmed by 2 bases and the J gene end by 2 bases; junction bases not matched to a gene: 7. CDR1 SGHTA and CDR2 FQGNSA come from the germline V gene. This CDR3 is CASSLSGTGGQETQYF. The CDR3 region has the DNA TGTGCCAGCAGCTTATCTGGGACAGGAGGGCAAGAGACCCAGTACTTC.

In DNA form, the CDR3 reads TGTGCCAGCAGCCGGCTGGGTAGCGGGGGGATCACCGGGGAGCTGTTTTTT. Amino acids: CASSRLGSGGITGELFF. This chain joins TRBV14 and TRBJ2-2; 10 bases match TRBD2. The ends lost 4 bases at V and 4 bases at J; junction bases unmatched: 9. Germline V gene lookup returns CDR1 SGHDN and CDR2 FVKESK. The CDR3 loop spans 17 amino acids.

The chain's CDR3 is CASGLPDYEQYF. The CDR3 coding sequence is TGTGCCAGCGGACTCCCTGACTACGAGCAGTACTTC. J is TRBJ2-5 and V is TRBV27; maybe TRBD2 (5 bases). The J call is in doubt because the DNA end fits TRBJ2-7 better. The germline V gene has CDR1 MNHEY and CDR2 SMNVEV (reference sequence). This CDR3 contains 12 residues.

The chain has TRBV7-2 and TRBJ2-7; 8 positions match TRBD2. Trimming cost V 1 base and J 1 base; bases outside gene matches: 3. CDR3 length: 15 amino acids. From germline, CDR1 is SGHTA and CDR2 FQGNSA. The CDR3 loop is CASSLGSGVSYEQYF. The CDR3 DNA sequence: TGTGCCAGCAGCTTAGGTAGCGGGGTGTCCTACGAGCAGTACTTC.